The clone carrying this T cell receptor (beta chain) appeared a few times. The antigen is unknown. This sample was taken from a study of post-analysis software for immune sequencing data. cDNA libraries of TCR beta carried unique molecular identifiers. Each CDR3 protein gets one entry after TCRdb re-called the PCR reads with MiXCR. The table has roughly 700,000 distinct CDR3 sequences, 30% seen once. This CDR3 is built from 14 residues. Trimming removed 3 bases from V and 4 bases from J, with 12 bases in between. Study-level points and caveats: Those with multiple sclerosis, the patient group, showed significantly lower normalized Chao1 diversity than controls. Controls had lower frequencies than patients of about 5 TRBV segments, which included TRBV5-6, TRBV5-1 and TRBV20-1.

Material: blood. This clonotype was obtained from a girl aged 5-17 years with multiple sclerosis. The J gene is TRBJ1-1, the V gene TRBV12-3 or TRBV12-4; no reliable D call. The CDR3 reads CASSFGRVGTEAFF. As DNA, the CDR3 is TGTGCCAGCAGTTTCGGGAGGGTAGGCACTGAAGCTTTCTTT.